The clone carrying this T cell receptor beta chain was found a few times. Its antigen remains unidentified. The PCR used 60 Vbeta and 13 Jbeta primers. Sequencing used immunoSEQ multiplex PCR; TCRdb keeps in-frame clones, though not all of them. Among 60,000 to 90,000 clones, 55% to 80% were seen once, and the ten largest hold 7.5% to 8%. The sample is drawn from a study of cytomegalovirus exposure and HLA in healthy donors. Findings and limits, study-wide: In vitro, three CMV-associated chains proved specific for CMV antigens. Earlier analysis yielded a pattern in which most TCR beta V segments were productive about 87% or about 30% of the time.

The CDR3 length is 15 residues. Germline CDR1 and CDR2: MNHNS and SASEGT. V dropped 3 bases and J dropped 0 bases, with 8 bases sitting between them. This clonotype was obtained from a middle-aged man in good health and CMV-seropositive. Sample: PBMCs. The chain carries TRBV6-1 and TRBJ1-4; no reliable D call. CDR3 region: CASSEGSATNEKLFF. CDR3 coding DNA: TGTGCCAGCAGTGAGGGGAGTGCAACTAATGAAAAACTGTTTTTT.